These 27 T cell receptor beta chains were sequenced from one sample in a study of blood T cell repertoires in COVID-19. Sequencing used immunoSEQ multiplex PCR; TCRdb keeps in-frame clones, though not all of them. The repertoire has 45,000 to 55,000 clones, approximately 82% of them found once; the top ten carry about 5.8%. Source material: peripheral blood. Every receptor here comes from a human donor in a cohort sampled during active COVID-19.

Here the CDR3 DNA reads TGTGCCAGCAGCGCTACAAGCGGGGGGCCGGGCAATGAGCAGTTCTTC. Protein product: CASSATSGGPGNEQFF. The V and J genes are TRBV9 and TRBJ2-1; 9 bases are shared with TRBD2. The germline V gene encodes CDR1 SGDLS and CDR2 YYNGEE. There are 16 residues in the CDR3. Unmatched junction bases numbered 10, after V lost 3 bases and J lost 6 bases.

The genes are TRBV7-2 and TRBJ1-2; 8 nucleotides match TRBD1. Germline CDR1 and CDR2: SGHTA and FQGNSA. V lost 1 base, J lost 8 bases, and 6 bases stayed unmatched. CDR3 size: 14 residues. CDR3 bases: TGTGCCAGCAGCTTAGACTACAGGGGGACGGGCTACACCTTC. Amino acid sequence: CASSLDYRGTGYTF.

V and J are TRBV23-1 and TRBJ1-2; D remains ambiguous. TRBV23-1 is flagged as an ORF with uncertain function. Trimming took 1 base from V and 3 from J, leaving 12 bases between them. The CDR3 has 15 amino acids. The CDR3 loop reads CASSQFRNKYYGYTF. The DNA for the CDR3 is TGCGCCAGCAGTCAATTTCGCAACAAGTACTATGGCTACACCTTC.

The chain couples TRBV19 to TRBJ1-3, with TRBD1 matching 7 bases. In germline, CDR1 is LNHDA, CDR2 SQIVND (reference sequence). CDR3 length equals 15 residues. The ends lost 7 bases at V and 3 bases at J; junction bases unmatched: 9. The CDR3 nucleotides are TGTGCCAGTACCTCGGACAGGCGGGATGGAAACACCATATATTTT. Its protein is CASTSDRRDGNTIYF.

The genes are TRBV10-3 and TRBJ2-5; TRBD1 matches 10 bases. The V gene's germline CDR1 is ENHRY and CDR2 SYGVKD. The trim removed 7 bases at V and 7 bases at J, leaving 12 bases unmatched. There are 15 residues in the CDR3. DNA of the CDR3: TGTGCCATCATCATAACGGGACAGGGGCGACGGACCCAGTACTTC. Encoded protein: CAIIITGQGRRTQYF.

The chain links TRBV6-5 to TRBJ1-2, with 7 bases aligning to TRBD1. CDR1 and CDR2 from the germline V gene are MNHEY and SVGAGI. The V and J ends lost 0 bases and 7 bases, in that order; junction bases with no gene match: 8. CDR3 length: 15 amino acids. The CDR3 DNA reads TGTGCCAGCAGTTACTCGAATAGGGGGCAGGGTGGCTACACCTTC. Residues: CASSYSNRGQGGYTF.

This clone has a handful of counts. The chain employs TRBV7-2 and TRBJ2-7; D remains unclear. With 2 bases removed from V and 2 bases from J, the gap between germline ends came to 7 bases. The germline CDR1 and CDR2 sequences are SGHTA and FQGNSA. This CDR3 has 13 residues. The CDR3 sequence: CASSLLQAYEQYF. The CDR3 DNA reads TGTGCCAGCAGCTTACTCCAGGCCTACGAGCAGTACTTC.

The chain uses TRBV6-2 or TRBV6-3 and TRBJ2-7; D unresolved. The ends were cut back, 6 bases at V and 3 bases at J, with 6 bases in the middle. The CDR3 consists of 11 residues. Germline CDR1 and CDR2: MNHEY and SVGEGT. CDR3 DNA: TGTGCCAGCAGCCGACTCTACGAGCAGTACTTC. Translated: CASSRLYEQYF.

This chain links TRBV7-2 with TRBJ2-4; possibly TRBD2 for D (5 bases). V shed 2 bases and J shed 0 bases, with 8 bases lying between them. Germline V gives CDR1 SGHTA, CDR2 FQGNSA. This CDR3 contains 15 residues. As DNA, the CDR3 is TGTGCCAGCAGCTTAACCCGGGGAGCCAAAAACATTCAGTACTTC. Protein product: CASSLTRGAKNIQYF.

The chain links TRBV4-1 to TRBJ2-5; D ambiguous. The CDR3 consists of 12 residues. The germline gives CDR1 MGHRA, CDR2 YSYEKL. The V end lost 0 bases, the J end lost 7 bases, and 6 bases lay between the germline ends. CDR3 loop: CASSQESGTQYF. In DNA form, the CDR3 reads TGCGCCAGCAGCCAAGAATCGGGGACCCAGTACTTC.

V gene TRBV12-3 or TRBV12-4 combines with J gene TRBJ2-4, with D possibly being TRBD1 (5 bases). V was pared by 6 bases and J by 4 bases, with 10 bases between. There are 13 residues in the CDR3. The CDR3 bases are TGTGCCAGCAGGACAGTCCGAAAAAACATTCAGTACTTC. This gives the protein CASRTVRKNIQYF.

V usage is TRBV7-9 and J usage is TRBJ2-1, with unresolved D. There are 17 residues in the CDR3. Germline V CDR1 and CDR2: SEHNR, FQNEAQ (reference sequence). The ends were cut back, 1 base at V and 0 bases at J, with 13 bases in the middle. The CDR3 coding sequence is TGTGCCAGCAGCTTAGGTGGTCGGGTTCGCTCCTACAATGAGCAGTTCTTC. This sequence encodes CASSLGGRVRSYNEQFF.

This chain uses TRBV11-3 with TRBJ2-3, with a tentative D call TRBD2 (5 bases). CDR3 length: 14 residues. Germline-derived CDR1 and CDR2 are SGHNT and YENEEA. Trimming stripped 2 bases from V and 1 base from J, with 7 bases between. The chain's CDR3 is CASSLNGGTDTQYF. The CDR3 DNA is TGTGCCAGCAGCTTAAACGGGGGCACAGATACGCAGTATTTT.

This chain joins TRBV5-1 and TRBJ2-7; D is perhaps TRBD2 (5 bases). CDR1 is SGHRS, CDR2 YFSETQ, per germline. Trimming removed 4 bases at V and 4 bases at J, with 15 bases between. The CDR3 totals 14 residues. CDR3 residues: CASSAQAAQYEQYF. The CDR3 region has the DNA TGCGCCAGCAGCGCGCAAGCGGCACAGTACGAGCAGTACTTC.

There are a few counts of this clone. This rearrangement joins TRBV2 to TRBJ1-5; 10 bases are a match to TRBD1. This CDR3 has 15 amino acids. V was clipped by 5 bases and J by 7 bases; unmatched bases: 8. Germline CDR1 and CDR2: SNHLY and FYNNEI. The CDR3 spells CASSKDRGIGQPQHF. CDR3 nucleotides: TGTGCCAGCAGTAAGGACAGGGGGATTGGGCAGCCCCAGCATTTT.

This clone was seen just once. The CDR3 DNA reads TGTGCCAGTAGTATAGGGGGCGGTCTCAATCAGCCCCAGCATTTT. Translating it yields CASSIGGGLNQPQHF. This chain joins TRBV19 and TRBJ1-5, with a possible D match to TRBD1 (5 bases). V was pared by 1 base and J by 3 bases, with 10 bases between. This CDR3 comprises 15 residues. Looked up from germline, CDR1 is LNHDA and CDR2 is SQIVND (reference sequence).

This chain connects TRBV19 to TRBJ1-5; TRBD1 might be the D (6 bases). CDR1 is LNHDA, CDR2 SQIVND, per germline (reference sequence). This CDR3 has 14 amino acids. The germline V and J ends were trimmed by 4 bases and 6 bases, with 13 bases remaining between them. Here the CDR3 DNA reads TGTGCCAGTAGTACTCAGGGGTATGGTCAGCCCCAGCATTTT. Residues: CASSTQGYGQPQHF.

The chain combines TRBV6-6 with TRBJ1-1, with a weak D call TRBD1 (6 bases). V lost 6 bases to trimming and J lost 1 base, with 12 bases between them. Per the germline V gene, CDR1 is MNHNY and CDR2 is SVGAGI (reference sequence). The CDR3 length is 14 residues. This CDR3 is CASRTGWKNTEAFF. Written as DNA, the CDR3 is TGTGCCAGCAGAACAGGGTGGAAGAACACTGAAGCTTTCTTT.

V usage is TRBV7-2 and J usage is TRBJ2-7, with TRBD2 matching 9 bases. The CDR3 spans 14 residues. Germline V CDR1 and CDR2: SGHTA, FQGNSA. Trimming removed 8 bases from V and 0 bases from J; junction bases left unmatched: 5. The CDR3 DNA reads as TGTGCCAGCTGTAATAGCGGGGGCTCCTACGAGCAGTACTTC. Protein product: CASCNSGGSYEQYF.

This clone was observed once. The chain uses TRBV11-2 and TRBJ2-2, with 9 bases aligning to TRBD2. Germline V CDR1 and CDR2: SGHAT, FQNNGV. The CDR3 contains 18 residues. V shed 5 bases and J 2 bases; nucleotides not matched to a gene: 12. As DNA, the CDR3 is TGTGCCAGCAGCACCCGTTTAAGCGGGGGGTCCAACACCGGGGAGCTGTTTTTT. Translating it yields CASSTRLSGGSNTGELFF.

The rearrangement joins TRBV15 to TRBJ2-5; 10 nucleotides match TRBD1. The CDR3 loop spans 18 amino acids. Germline V CDR1 and CDR2: LNHNV, YYDKDF (reference sequence). V lost 0 bases and J lost 5; bases outside the gene matches: 12. The chain's CDR3 is CATSRDRGTGVGGETQYF. Written as DNA, the CDR3 is TGTGCCACCAGCAGAGATCGAGGGACAGGGGTAGGCGGGGAGACCCAGTACTTC.

The rearrangement uses TRBV7-2 and TRBJ2-1; 11 positions agree with TRBD1. Germline lookup yields CDR1 SGHTA and CDR2 FQGNSA. The CDR3 sequence is 16 residues long. With V trimmed by 5 bases and J by 6 bases, 9 bases remained unmatched. CDR3 protein: CASSGKDRGRGNEQFF. The CDR3 nucleotides are TGTGCCAGCAGCGGGAAGGACAGGGGGCGCGGCAATGAGCAGTTCTTC.

The chain recombines TRBV10-2 with TRBJ2-3; no clear D. The V gene's germline CDR1 is WSHSY and CDR2 SAAADI. V was cut by 3 bases and J by 7 bases, with 8 bases left in between. CDR3 length: 12 amino acids. Here the CDR3 DNA reads TGCGCCAGCAGTGACAAATTCAATACGCAGTATTTT. This translates into CASSDKFNTQYF.

The V gene is TRBV6-1, the J gene TRBJ2-7; D call uncertain. Germline assignment: CDR1 MNHNS and CDR2 SASEGT. This CDR3 region has 13 residues. V was trimmed by 3 bases and J by 6 bases, leaving 12 bases between them. The CDR3 DNA is TGTGCCAGCAGTGAGAGGCCGACGGCCGAGCAGTACTTC. Protein sequence: CASSERPTAEQYF.

This clone was recorded only once. This sequence joins TRBV2 and TRBJ1-2; no clear D gene. V was shortened by 5 bases and J by 8 bases, with 15 bases between the two germline ends. The CDR3 sequence is 13 residues long. Germline V gene sequence: CDR1 SNHLY, CDR2 FYNNEI. CDR3 sequence: CASSKTLTAGYTF. CDR3 bases: TGTGCCAGCAGTAAGACACTTACCGCCGGCTACACCTTC. The variable domain in full, with the rest retrieved from reference TRBV2 and TRBJ1-2, is EPEVTQTPSHQVTQMGQEVILRCVPISNHLYFYWYRQILGQKVEFLVSFYNNEISEKSEIFDDQFSVERPDGSNFTLKIRSTKLEDSAMYFCASSKTLTAGYTFGSGTRLTVV.

This clone was detected only a few times. The chain uses TRBV4-3 and TRBJ2-7, with D hard to call. Between the trimmed V and J ends, which lost 0 bases and 8 bases, there was a span of 8 bases. From germline, CDR1 is LGHNA and CDR2 YSLEER. This CDR3 is 12 amino acids long. The CDR3 sequence is CASSQDRTKQYF. Written as DNA, the CDR3 is TGCGCCAGCAGCCAAGATCGAACAAAGCAGTACTTC.

The chain combines TRBV7-2 with TRBJ2-7; the match to TRBD1 covers 11 bases. CDR1 is SGHTA and CDR2 is FQGNSA in the germline V gene. Losses at the gene ends were 0 bases for V and 3 bases for J; bases not matched to a gene: 1. The length of the CDR3 is 15 residues. CDR3 in amino acids: CASSLAGTGGYEQYF. CDR3 bases: TGTGCCAGCAGCTTAGCAGGGACAGGGGGCTACGAGCAGTACTTC.